Sequencing of this T cell receptor (beta chain) was carried out in a study of T-cell reconstitution after alpha-beta-depleted transplantation in children. Construction of the TCRbeta library involved unique molecular identifiers. TCRdb ran MiXCR on the PCR reads and lists one entry per CDR3 protein. Of about 300,000 distinct CDR3 sequences listed, about a tenth were seen once; the top ten hold roughly 7%. This clonotype was observed at least ten times. Its specificity is not known. Regarding the study as a whole: T-cell numbers and diversity one year post-transplant derived largely from freshly generated T cells. At day 60, the high TCRbeta diversity found in some patients originated from recipient T cells and thymic progenitors that had survived. Two months or so post-transplant, alpha-beta T cells reportedly derived from several hundred expanded graft clones.

The material sequenced was PBMCs, taken before TCRalphabeta/CD19-depleted stem cell transplant. The sequence came from a boy in the first two years of life with acute myeloid leukemia, due to receive a stem cell transplant.

The CDR3 reads CASSLDRSLDTQYF. Written as DNA, the CDR3 is TGCGCCAGCAGCTTGGACAGGAGCCTAGATACGCAGTATTTT. The rearrangement links TRBV5-1 to TRBJ2-3; D is perhaps TRBD1 (5 bases). This CDR3 contains 14 residues. V was trimmed by 0 bases and J by 5 bases, leaving 10 bases between them. The V gene's germline CDR1 is SGHRS and CDR2 YFSETQ.